These 29 T cell receptor beta chains were sequenced from one sample in a study of blood T cell repertoires in COVID-19. Sequenced by immunoSEQ multiplex PCR; TCRdb stores in-frame clones only, minus some. The sample carries about 320,000 clones, 75% to 90% recorded once. Sequenced material: PBMCs or T cells enriched from blood (not recorded which). The source is a man aged 55 to 70 who had recovered from COVID-19.

CDR3 protein: CASSHILGRDTLINTIYF. The CDR3 DNA follows: TGTGCCAGCAGCCATATATTGGGGAGGGATACGCTCATAAACACCATATATTTT. The chain is built from TRBV4-2 and TRBJ1-3; D unclear. This CDR3 contains 18 residues. Per the germline V gene, CDR1 is LGHNA and CDR2 is YNFKEQ. V lost 3 bases to trimming and J lost 6 bases, with 24 bases between them.

The chain has TRBV28 and TRBJ1-3; no definite D call. CDR1 is MDHEN and CDR2 is SYDVKM in the germline V gene. The length of the CDR3 is 15 residues. V was pared by 5 bases and J by 2 bases, with 13 bases between. The CDR3 reads CASSARARAGNTIYF. DNA of the CDR3: TGTGCCAGCAGTGCCCGGGCGAGGGCTGGAAACACCATATATTTT.

The chain combines TRBV18 with TRBJ1-5; TRBD1 matches 7 bases. Germline assignment: CDR1 KGHSH and CDR2 LQKENI. This CDR3 is built from 16 residues. Germline trimming cut 3 bases from V and 0 bases from J; bases unmatched to any gene: 5. This chain's CDR3 is CASSPGTVNSNQPQHF. The CDR3 nucleotides are TGTGCCAGCTCACCCGGGACAGTAAATAGCAATCAGCCCCAGCATTTT.

The chain combines TRBV28 with TRBJ1-3; D gene ambiguous. The CDR3 runs 14 residues. The V and J ends lost 4 bases and 4 bases respectively, with 11 bases between them. The germline V gene has CDR1 MDHEN and CDR2 SYDVKM. The DNA for the CDR3 is TGTGCCAGCAGTTCCTCCCGGGAGGGAAACACCATATATTTT. Residues: CASSSSREGNTIYF.

The chain carries TRBV6-6 and TRBJ1-4, with 7 nucleotides matching TRBD1. The germline gives CDR1 MNHNY, CDR2 SVGAGI (reference sequence). This CDR3 has 14 residues. Trimming removed 6 bases from V and 7 bases from J; junction bases left unmatched: 8. CDR3 in amino acids: CASRQRQGGEKLFF. In DNA, the CDR3 is TGTGCCAGCAGACAACGACAGGGAGGTGAAAAACTGTTTTTT.

This clone was observed once. The chain has TRBV28 and TRBJ2-3; 9 nucleotides align to TRBD1. Trimming took 4 bases from V and 4 from J; bases not matched to a gene: 6. The CDR3 is made up of 15 amino acids. The germline V gene has CDR1 MDHEN and CDR2 SYDVKM. The CDR3 DNA is TGTGCCAGCAGTTACGAGACAGGGGGTGCAGATACGCAGTATTTT. Translated: CASSYETGGADTQYF. Variable domain in full (rest from reference TRBV28 and TRBJ2-3): DVKVTQSSRYLVKRTGEKVFLECVQDMDHENMFWYRQDPGLGLRLIYFSYDVKMKEKGDIPEGYSVSREKKERFSLILESASTNQTSMYLCASSYETGGADTQYFGPGTRLTVL.

The V and J genes are TRBV6-5 and TRBJ2-1, with 9 nucleotides matching TRBD1. There are 13 residues in the CDR3. With 10 bases clipped from V and 6 bases from J, the junction kept 7 bases outside the gene matches. Germline V lookup: CDR1 MNHEY, CDR2 SVGAGI. CDR3 loop: CATRDRDSNEQFF. The DNA of the CDR3 is TGTGCCACCCGGGACAGGGATTCCAATGAGCAGTTCTTC.

The chain links TRBV4-3 to TRBJ1-2; 11 bases agree with TRBD1. The ends lost 1 base at V and 6 bases at J; junction bases unmatched: 10. CDR1 and CDR2 (germline): LGHNA, YSLEER. The CDR3 runs 17 residues. CDR3 protein: CASSQVLPGQGGDGYTF. CDR3 coding DNA: TGCGCCAGCAGCCAAGTCCTACCGGGACAGGGGGGAGATGGCTACACCTTC.

This chain joins TRBV18 and TRBJ2-5; 8 bases line up with TRBD1. The CDR3 runs 16 residues. Germline V lookup: CDR1 KGHSH, CDR2 LQKENI. V dropped 4 bases and J dropped 5; count of bases not matched to a gene: 12. The CDR3 sequence is CASSLSHGTGDETQYF. In DNA, the CDR3 is TGTGCCAGCTCACTAAGTCATGGGACAGGCGACGAGACCCAGTACTTC. Looking up the rest from reference TRBV18 and TRBJ2-5 gives the full variable domain: NAGVMQNPRHLVRRRGQEARLRCSPMKGHSHVYWYRQLPEEGLKFMVYLQKENIIDESGMPKERFSAEFPKEGPSILRIQQVVRGDSAAYFCASSLSHGTGDETQYFGPGTRLLVL.

V and J are TRBV6-2 or TRBV6-3 and TRBJ2-1, with TRBD2 matching 7 bases. Unmatched junction bases numbered 6, after V lost 0 bases and J lost 4 bases. CDR1 MNHEY and CDR2 SVGEGT come from the germline V gene. This CDR3 has 16 residues. The CDR3: CASSYSRLAVYNEQFF. CDR3 bases: TGTGCCAGCAGTTACTCGCGGCTAGCGGTGTACAATGAGCAGTTCTTC.

CDR3 residues: CASSAQTGTENSPLHF. The CDR3 DNA sequence: TGTGCCAGCAGCGCTCAAACCGGGACAGAGAATTCACCCCTCCACTTT. The rearrangement uses TRBV9 and TRBJ1-6, with 7 bases identical to TRBD1. CDR1 is SGDLS, CDR2 YYNGEE, per germline. Trimming took 3 bases from V and 7 from J; bases not matched to a gene: 10. The CDR3 is 16 amino acids.

CDR3 nucleotide sequence: TGTGCCAGCAGCTTTCTAGCGGGGGTAATAGCTGAGCAGTTCTTC. Protein: CASSFLAGVIAEQFF. This chain joins TRBV7-3 and TRBJ2-1, with TRBD2 matching 10 bases. CDR1 is SGHTA, CDR2 FQGTGA, per germline. V was clipped by 3 bases and J by 9 bases; unmatched bases: 8. The length of the CDR3 is 15 residues.

The rearrangement links TRBV2 to TRBJ1-1; D uncertain. Per the germline V gene, CDR1 is SNHLY and CDR2 is FYNNEI. The ends were cut back, 5 bases at V and 7 bases at J, with 8 bases in the middle. The CDR3 spans 11 residues. The CDR3 DNA reads as TGTGCCAGCAGTTCCTATGGTGAAGCTTTCTTT. Translating gives CASSSYGEAFF.

The chain recombines TRBV5-1 with TRBJ1-2, with TRBD1 matching 8 bases. The CDR3 totals 14 residues. V lost 4 bases, J lost 6 bases, and 8 bases stayed unmatched. Germline CDR1 SGHRS, CDR2 YFSETQ. CDR3 DNA sequence: TGCGCCAGCAGCGCGACAGGGGACGGCCATGGCTACACCTTC. Encoded protein: CASSATGDGHGYTF.

This clone is a singleton in its sample. This chain joins TRBV11-2 and TRBJ1-6; D unclear. The CDR3 extends over 14 amino acids. Per the germline V gene, CDR1 is SGHAT and CDR2 is FQNNGV. V was trimmed by 1 base and J by 6 bases, leaving 7 bases between them. The CDR3 DNA follows: TGTGCCAGCAGCTTAGTATATAGTAATTCACCCCTCCACTTT. The encoded protein is CASSLVYSNSPLHF.

The chain joins TRBV5-1 to TRBJ2-1; TRBD1 agrees at 8 bases. Per germline, CDR1 SGHRS and CDR2 YFSETQ. Trimming at V came to 2 bases and at J to 4 bases, leaving 5 bases not matched to a gene. This CDR3 has 15 amino acids. For the CDR3, the DNA is TGCGCCAGCAGCTTCGGACAGGGAACGTACAATGAGCAGTTCTTC. Its protein product is CASSFGQGTYNEQFF.

V is TRBV28 and J is TRBJ1-2; 7 bases map to TRBD1. V lost 2 bases to trimming and J lost 4 bases; unmatched junction nucleotides: 7. This CDR3 contains 15 residues. Per the germline V gene, CDR1 is MDHEN and CDR2 is SYDVKM. The CDR3: CASSLRGRGGYGYTF. The CDR3 DNA is TGTGCCAGCAGTTTAAGGGGGCGCGGCGGCTATGGCTACACCTTC.

The chain uses TRBV9 and TRBJ1-2; TRBD1 is a possible D gene (5 bases). The ends were cut back, 3 bases at V and 7 bases at J, with 7 bases in the middle. Germline V lookup: CDR1 SGDLS, CDR2 YYNGEE. The CDR3 is 11 residues long. CDR3 sequence: CASSAQVGYTF. CDR3 bases: TGTGCCAGCAGCGCACAGGTTGGCTACACCTTC.

This rearrangement joins TRBV6-2 or TRBV6-3 to TRBJ2-1; no clear D gene. The CDR3 runs to 15 residues. Trimming took 2 bases from V and 0 from J, leaving 8 bases between them. CDR1 is MNHEY and CDR2 is SVGEGT in the germline V gene. The CDR3 spells CASSYGPSSYNEQFF. In DNA form, the CDR3 reads TGTGCCAGCAGTTACGGGCCGAGCTCCTACAATGAGCAGTTCTTC.

The V call is TRBV19, the J call TRBJ2-7, with 7 bases identical to TRBD1. The J segment lost 4 bases and the V segment lost 4 bases, leaving 10 bases of the junction unmatched. The V gene's germline CDR1 is LNHDA and CDR2 SQIVND (reference sequence). The CDR3 length is 15 residues. The CDR3 DNA is TGTGCCAGTAGTACCAGCCGGGACAGCTCTTACGAGCAGTACTTC. Translation: CASSTSRDSSYEQYF.

The rearrangement joins TRBV7-3 to TRBJ2-1, with 10 bases identical to TRBD1. V lost 5 bases, J lost 7 bases, and 8 bases stayed unmatched. Germline V gene data show CDR1 as SGHTA and CDR2 as FQGTGA. The CDR3 spans 15 residues. CDR3 region: CASSQTGGAWNEQFF. CDR3 nucleotides: TGTGCCAGCAGCCAGACAGGGGGCGCGTGGAATGAGCAGTTCTTC.

J is TRBJ2-7 and V is TRBV6-2 or TRBV6-3; D is undetermined. This CDR3 is 12 amino acids long. Per the germline V gene, CDR1 is MNHEY and CDR2 is SVGEGT. V lost 5 bases to trimming and J lost 1 base, with 6 bases between them. CDR3 loop: CASSASSYEQYF. The CDR3, as DNA: TGTGCCAGCAGTGCGTCGTCCTACGAGCAGTACTTC.

The chain uses TRBV5-1 and TRBJ2-5, with 8 bases identical to TRBD2. The CDR3 loop spans 14 amino acids. V lost 7 bases and J lost 5; bases outside the gene matches: 10. Germline lookup yields CDR1 SGHRS and CDR2 YFSETQ. This CDR3 is CASFMGTSGETQYF. DNA of the CDR3: TGCGCCAGCTTCATGGGGACTAGTGGGGAGACCCAGTACTTC. Drawing the rest from reference TRBV5-1 and TRBJ2-5, the complete variable domain is KAGVTQTPRYLIKTRGQQVTLSCSPISGHRSVSWYQQTPGQGLQFLFEYFSETQRNKGNFPGRFSGRQFSNSRSEMNVSTLELGDSALYLCASFMGTSGETQYFGPGTRLLVL.

This clone was seen a single time. The rearrangement links TRBV3-1 (or the pseudogene TRBV3-2) to TRBJ1-4; D possibly corresponds to TRBD1 (6 bases). The V gene's germline CDR1 is LGHDT and CDR2 YNNKEL (reference sequence). The CDR3 totals 18 residues. Trimming shortened V by 0 bases and J by 5 bases, and 19 bases separated the two germline ends. CDR3 DNA: TGTGCCAGCAGCCAAGACCCAGCAACCCAGGGGTGGAATGAAAAACTGTTTTTT. Its protein is CASSQDPATQGWNEKLFF.

The rearrangement uses TRBV19 and TRBJ2-3; possible D gene TRBD1, 6 bases. Germline loops: CDR1 LNHDA, CDR2 SQIVND (reference sequence). V dropped 1 base and J dropped 3 bases, with 8 bases sitting between them. CDR3 length equals 14 residues. The CDR3 nucleotides are TGTGCCAGTAGTATAGGACAGGCGACAGATACGCAGTATTTT. It yields the protein CASSIGQATDTQYF.

The CDR3 nucleotides read TGTGCCAGTACCCGGTCGATAGCGGGGCAATACAATGAGCAGTTCTTC. Encoded protein: CASTRSIAGQYNEQFF. The chain links TRBV19 to TRBJ2-1; 8 bases fit TRBD2. After removal of 7 bases from V and 4 bases from J, the junction contained 12 bases not matched to a gene. Germline V lookup: CDR1 LNHDA, CDR2 SQIVND (reference sequence). The CDR3 sequence is 16 residues long.

This clone was observed a handful of times. J is TRBJ2-2 and V is TRBV19; D is uncertain. Trimming removed 4 bases from V and 3 bases from J, with 9 bases in between. Germline V gives CDR1 LNHDA, CDR2 SQIVND (reference sequence). The CDR3 totals 14 residues. CDR3 sequence (DNA): TGTGCCAGTAGTACTTACAGCTACACCGGGGAGCTGTTTTTT. Translation: CASSTYSYTGELFF.

The chain recombines TRBV6-5 with TRBJ1-1, with a weak D call TRBD1 (5 bases). Germline V gene lookup returns CDR1 MNHEY and CDR2 SVGAGI. V was shortened by 7 bases and J by 5 bases, with 14 bases between the two germline ends. This CDR3 has 13 amino acids. CDR3: CASTTTEGTEAFF. The CDR3 region has the DNA TGTGCCAGCACCACGACGGAGGGGACTGAAGCTTTCTTT.

The chain recombines TRBV5-1 with TRBJ1-2; no clear D. The ends were cut back, 4 bases at V and 6 bases at J, with 16 bases in the middle. In germline, CDR1 is SGHRS, CDR2 YFSETQ. This CDR3 spans 14 amino acids. The CDR3 here is CASSLARAPDGYTF. Written as DNA, the CDR3 is TGCGCCAGCAGCCTAGCCCGAGCCCCTGATGGCTACACCTTC.